The 24 T cell receptor beta chains below come from one sample, sequenced in a study of T cell responses to AZD1222 COVID-19 vaccine. Only in-frame clones appear in the TCRdb table, and some are missing; sequencing was by immunoSEQ multiplex PCR. The data contain approximately 140,000 clones, less than 95% of them singletons. The source was peripheral blood, collected on day 0 of AZD1222 vaccination. These receptors all come from an adult in good health.

The rearrangement joins TRBV6-5 to TRBJ1-2, with 8 bases that match TRBD1. This CDR3 contains 15 residues. With V trimmed by 5 bases and J by 4 bases, 9 bases remained unmatched. The germline V gene has CDR1 MNHEY and CDR2 SVGAGI. CDR3 in DNA: TGTGCCAGCAGTCCCACAGGGGGTGTCGTCTATGGCTACACCTTC. Its translation: CASSPTGGVVYGYTF.

The rearrangement links TRBV7-8 to TRBJ1-4; D ambiguous. The CDR3 extends over 14 amino acids. V was trimmed by 1 base and J by 5 bases, leaving 8 bases between them. The germline CDR1 and CDR2 sequences are SGHVS and FQNEAQ. In DNA, the CDR3 is TGTGCCAGCAGCTTAGACGTGGGAAATGAAAAACTGTTTTTT. It yields the protein CASSLDVGNEKLFF.

The rearrangement uses TRBV6-1 and TRBJ1-2; no clear D gene. V dropped 3 bases and J dropped 8 bases, with 10 bases sitting between them. Germline V gene data show CDR1 as MNHNS and CDR2 as SASEGT. This CDR3 comprises 12 residues. Written as DNA, the CDR3 is TGTGCCAGCAGTGATGGGTCGGTAGGCTACACCTTC. Its translation is CASSDGSVGYTF.

The CDR3 coding sequence is TGTGCCAGAAGAGGGCTAGCGGGAGGGCAGAACGAGCAGTACGTC. Residues: CARRGLAGGQNEQYV. The J gene is TRBJ2-7, the V gene TRBV5-3; 12 bases agree with TRBD2. TRBV5-3 is marked as an open reading frame, function uncertain. Unmatched junction bases numbered 8, after V lost 5 bases and J lost 5 bases. CDR3 length: 15 residues.

This clone was recorded once. This rearrangement joins TRBV6-5 to TRBJ2-7, with 10 bases that match TRBD1. Germline loops: CDR1 MNHEY, CDR2 SVGAGI. With V trimmed by 8 bases and J by 3 bases, 7 bases remained unmatched. The CDR3 is 14 amino acids. The CDR3 coding sequence is TGTGCCAGCTCCCGGGACAGGGGAAGCTACGAGCAGTACGTC. It is translated as CASSRDRGSYEQYV.

The chain carries TRBV7-2 and TRBJ1-1; 7 bases are a match to TRBD1. After removal of 5 bases from V and 7 bases from J, the junction contained 4 bases not matched to a gene. Germline lookup yields CDR1 SGHTA and CDR2 FQGNSA. The CDR3 length is 12 residues. The CDR3 sequence is CASSPTGLEAFF. The CDR3, as DNA: TGTGCCAGCAGCCCGACAGGGCTTGAAGCTTTCTTT. Looking up the rest from reference TRBV7-2 and TRBJ1-1 gives the full variable domain: GAGVSQSPSNKVTEKGKDVELRCDPISGHTALYWYRQSLGQGLEFLIYFQGNSAPDKSGLPSDRFSAERTGGSVSTLTIQRTQQEDSAVYLCASSPTGLEAFFGQGTRLTVV.

The genes are TRBV6-2 or TRBV6-3 and TRBJ1-6; D is possibly TRBD1 (6 bases). CDR1 MNHEY and CDR2 SVGEGT come from the germline V gene. V was shortened by 5 bases and J by 3 bases, with 14 bases between the two germline ends. The CDR3 spans 16 residues. The CDR3, as DNA: TGTGCCAGCAGTGAGGCGGCAGGGGACTATAATTCACCCCTCCACTTT. Translation gives CASSEAAGDYNSPLHF.

The chain is built from TRBV5-4 and TRBJ2-3; a weak D match, TRBD2 (6 bases). V was trimmed by 7 bases and J by 1 base, leaving 19 bases between them. The V gene's germline CDR1 is SGHNT and CDR2 YYREEE (reference sequence). The CDR3 runs 16 residues. DNA of the CDR3: TGTGCCAGCGTTCCTCGTCCCGGGGGAGGCACAGATACGCAGTATTTT. Protein: CASVPRPGGGTDTQYF.

The chain links TRBV10-3 to TRBJ1-2; D not resolved. V dropped 0 bases and J dropped 0 bases, with 5 bases sitting between them. The germline V gene encodes CDR1 ENHRY and CDR2 SYGVKD. This CDR3 region has 14 residues. CDR3 bases: TGTGCCATCAGTGAGTCACAGACTAACTATGGCTACACCTTC. This gives the protein CAISESQTNYGYTF.

J is TRBJ1-3 and V is TRBV9, with TRBD1 as a possible D gene (6 bases). The CDR3 length is 18 residues. CDR1 is SGDLS, CDR2 YYNGEE, per germline. V was shortened by 3 bases and J by 2 bases, with 21 bases between the two germline ends. CDR3 in DNA: TGTGCCAGCAGCGCATCAGGGGAGAACTTCGGTACTGGAAACACCATATATTTT. Translation: CASSASGENFGTGNTIYF.

The V and J genes are TRBV5-1 and TRBJ2-2, with TRBD1 identical over 7 bases. J lost 4 bases, V lost 4 bases, and 7 bases had no gene match. Germline values: CDR1 SGHRS, CDR2 YFSETQ. CDR3 length: 15 amino acids. The CDR3 protein is CASSSRQGSTGELFF. CDR3 nucleotide sequence: TGCGCCAGCAGCAGCCGACAGGGATCCACCGGGGAGCTGTTTTTT.

The sample holds a few counts of this clone. The chain recombines TRBV4-2 with TRBJ1-6; no clear D. This CDR3 is built from 14 residues. The germline gives CDR1 LGHNA, CDR2 YNFKEQ. Deletions cut 0 bases from V and 8 bases from J, with 8 bases between. The CDR3 sequence: CASSQDREYSPLHF. The CDR3 nucleotides read TGTGCCAGCAGCCAAGATAGGGAATATTCACCCCTCCACTTT.

This rearrangement joins TRBV19 to TRBJ2-1, with D perhaps matching TRBD2 (6 bases). This CDR3 spans 13 amino acids. Trimming stripped 5 bases from V and 4 bases from J, with 9 bases between. CDR1 and CDR2 from the germline V gene are LNHDA and SQIVND (reference sequence). CDR3 sequence: CASSGAGYNEQFF. DNA of the CDR3: TGTGCCAGTAGTGGGGCGGGGTACAATGAGCAGTTCTTC.

This sequence joins TRBV7-2 and TRBJ1-2; D possibly corresponds to TRBD1 (6 bases). Germline CDR1 reads SGHTA; CDR2 reads FQGNSA. This CDR3 spans 18 amino acids. Trimming removed 1 base at V and 2 bases at J, with 20 bases between. CDR3 sequence reads: CASSLVLLDRRANYGYTF. The CDR3, as DNA: TGTGCCAGCAGCTTAGTGCTCTTGGACAGACGGGCAAACTATGGCTACACCTTC.

This clone was recorded once. The chain combines TRBV6-2 or TRBV6-3 with TRBJ2-7; 8 nucleotides align to TRBD2. Germline trimming cut 3 bases from V and 1 base from J; bases unmatched to any gene: 5. The CDR3 length is 15 residues. Germline V CDR1 and CDR2: MNHEY, SVGEGT. The CDR3, as DNA: TGTGCCAGCAGTTATATGCCTAGCGGGTCCTACGAGCAGTACGTC. Translation gives CASSYMPSGSYEQYV.

V usage is TRBV18 and J usage is TRBJ2-3; the match to TRBD2 covers 12 bases. After removal of 5 bases from V and 4 bases from J, the junction contained 4 bases not matched to a gene. CDR3 length: 15 residues. From germline, CDR1 is KGHSH and CDR2 LQKENI. The CDR3 DNA follows: TGTGCCAGCTCAGCGACTAGCGGGAGCGCAGATACGCAGTATTTT. Translation gives CASSATSGSADTQYF.

The chain carries TRBV12-3 or TRBV12-4 and TRBJ1-2; D is unclear. This CDR3 region has 13 residues. V was shortened by 5 bases and J by 1 base, with 8 bases between the two germline ends. The CDR3, as DNA: TGTGCCAGCAGTCCATCTAATAACTATGGCTACACCTTC. It is translated as CASSPSNNYGYTF.

This clone was counted once. The rearrangement uses TRBV5-6 and TRBJ2-1; no reliable D call. The CDR3 is made up of 12 amino acids. The germline V gene encodes CDR1 SGHDT and CDR2 YYEEEE. The V end lost 0 bases, the J end lost 8 bases, and 6 bases lay between the germline ends. The CDR3, as DNA: TGTGCCAGCAGCTTGGGAGCCCATGAGCAGTTCTTC. Its protein product is CASSLGAHEQFF. Combining the CDR3 with reference TRBV5-6 and TRBJ2-1 gives the whole variable domain DAGVTQSPTHLIKTRGQQVTLRCSPKSGHDTVSWYQQALGQGPQFIFQYYEEEERQRGNFPDRFSGHQFPNYSSELNVNALLLGDSALYLCASSLGAHEQFFGPGTRLTVL.

The V gene is TRBV5-6, the J gene TRBJ2-5; D not resolved. V lost 1 base and J 3 bases, leaving 7 bases between the germline ends. Germline V gene data show CDR1 as SGHDT and CDR2 as YYEEEE. This CDR3 is built from 13 residues. The CDR3: CASSLFPEETQYF. DNA for the CDR3: TGTGCCAGCAGCTTGTTCCCTGAAGAGACCCAGTACTTC.

This chain uses TRBV6-1 with TRBJ2-5, with 12 bases matching TRBD2. The CDR3 has 17 residues. V shed 0 bases, J shed 5 bases, and the junction held 7 bases outside the gene matches. Looked up from germline, CDR1 is MNHNS and CDR2 is SASEGT. This CDR3 reads CASSEAGLAGGGETQYF. DNA for the CDR3: TGTGCCAGCAGTGAAGCGGGGCTAGCGGGAGGGGGGGAGACCCAGTACTTC.

The rearrangement links TRBV13 to TRBJ2-7; tentative D call: TRBD1 (5 bases). CDR3 length equals 12 residues. Per the germline V gene, CDR1 is PRHDT and CDR2 is FYEKMQ (reference sequence). The V gene lost 5 bases and the J gene lost 4 bases, with 9 bases spanning the gap. In DNA, the CDR3 is TGTGCCAGCAGCCACCAGGGTTACGAGCAGTACGTC. It encodes CASSHQGYEQYV.

This rearrangement joins TRBV14 to TRBJ1-1; 9 bases agree with TRBD1. The CDR3 runs to 13 residues. The J segment lost 7 bases and the V segment lost 6 bases, leaving 6 bases of the junction unmatched. Germline loops: CDR1 SGHDN, CDR2 FVKESK. The CDR3 coding sequence is TGTGCCAGCAGTTTACAGGGGGCGGGTGAAGCTTTCTTT. It is translated as CASSLQGAGEAFF.

This chain links TRBV14 with TRBJ1-2, with a tentative D call TRBD1 (5 bases). The V gene's germline CDR1 is SGHDN and CDR2 FVKESK. Trimming pared 4 bases from V and 7 bases from J, leaving 19 bases between. There are 15 residues in the CDR3. The CDR3 protein is CASSLAAGEVAGYTF. DNA of the CDR3: TGTGCCAGCAGCCTCGCGGCGGGGGAAGTGGCTGGCTACACCTTC.

This sequence joins TRBV18 and TRBJ1-6; tentative D call: TRBD1 (6 bases). The V end was cut by 1 base, the J end by 7 bases, with 17 bases between. The CDR3 contains 17 residues. CDR1 is KGHSH, CDR2 LQKENI, per germline. Here the CDR3 reads CASSPQQGSPPNSPLHF. The CDR3 nucleotides read TGTGCCAGCTCACCACAACAGGGATCGCCCCCGAATTCACCCCTCCACTTT.